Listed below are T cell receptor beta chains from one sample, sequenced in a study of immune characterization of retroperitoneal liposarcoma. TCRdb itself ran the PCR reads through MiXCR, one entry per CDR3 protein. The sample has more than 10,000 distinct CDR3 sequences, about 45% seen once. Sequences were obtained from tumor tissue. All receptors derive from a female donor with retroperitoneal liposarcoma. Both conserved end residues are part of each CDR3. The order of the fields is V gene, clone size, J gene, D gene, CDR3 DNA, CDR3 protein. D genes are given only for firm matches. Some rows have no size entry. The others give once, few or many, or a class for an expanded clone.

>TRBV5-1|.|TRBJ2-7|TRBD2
TGCGCCAGCAGCGTGGGAGGGAGCGACGGCTACGAGCAGTACTTC
CASSVGGSDGYEQYF
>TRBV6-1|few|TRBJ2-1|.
TGTGCCAGCAGTGAATGGGGTAATGAGCAGTTCTTC
CASSEWGNEQFF
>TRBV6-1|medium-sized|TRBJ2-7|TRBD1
TGTGCCAGCAGTTCCTCCGGGACAGGGACCTACGAGCAGTACTTC
CASSSSGTGTYEQYF
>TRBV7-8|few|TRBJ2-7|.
TGTGCCAGCAGCTTCGCACAGAGAGCCTACGAGCAGTACTTC
CASSFAQRAYEQYF
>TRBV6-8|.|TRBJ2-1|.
TGTGCCAGCCGGGCGGGGAGTTCCTACAATGAGCAGTTCTTC
CASRAGSSYNEQFF
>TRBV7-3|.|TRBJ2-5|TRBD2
TGTGCCAGCAGCTTGGACGGGGGGAGTTACAATGAGCAGTACTTC
CASSLDGGSYNEQYF
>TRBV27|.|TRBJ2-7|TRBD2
TGTGCCAGCAGCATAAAAGCCCGGGGGCTAGCGGGAGGACAGCAGTACTTC
CASSIKARGLAGGQQYF
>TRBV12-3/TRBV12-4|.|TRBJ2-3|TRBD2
TGTGCCAGCGGAGTGGGGGGGTTAGGAGATACGCAGTATTTT
CASGVGGLGDTQYF
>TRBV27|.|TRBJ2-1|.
TGTGCCAGCAGTTTACGTGGACAGCGAAACAATGAGCAGTTCTTC
CASSLRGQRNNEQFF
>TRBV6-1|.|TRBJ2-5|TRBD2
TGTGCCAGCAGTGGGGGACTAGCGGGTTTGTACAATGAGCAGTACTTC
CASSGGLAGLYNEQYF
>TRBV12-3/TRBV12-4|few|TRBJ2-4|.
TGTGCCAGCAGTTTCTGGGACTTCGGCGACAATGAGCAGTACTTC
CASSFWDFGDNEQYF
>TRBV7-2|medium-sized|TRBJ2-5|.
TGTGCCAGCAGCTTAATCCAGCTCCCCGGAGAGACCCAGTACTTC
CASSLIQLPGETQYF
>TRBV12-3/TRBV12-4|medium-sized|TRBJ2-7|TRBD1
TGTGCCAGCAGCCAGGGGGCGCGCAACGAGCAGTACTTC
CASSQGARNEQYF
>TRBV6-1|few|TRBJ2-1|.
TGTGCCAGCAGCCCGGACGGGCTTCGGTCCTACGAGCAGTTCTTC
CASSPDGLRSYEQFF
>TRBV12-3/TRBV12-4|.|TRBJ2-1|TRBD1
TGTGCCAGCAGTTTGTGGACAGGCGAGCAGTTCTTC
CASSLWTGEQFF
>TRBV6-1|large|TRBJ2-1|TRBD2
TGTGCCAGCAGGATTAGACTAGCGGGATACAATGAGCAGTTCTTC
CASRIRLAGYNEQFF
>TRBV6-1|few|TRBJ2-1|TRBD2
TGTGCCAGCAGTATCGGGACTAGCGGGAGCCGGGCCTACGAGCAGTTCTTC
CASSIGTSGSRAYEQFF
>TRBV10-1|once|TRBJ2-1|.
TGCGCCAGCAGTGTGGGCAGTGTCGGCAATGAGCAGTTCTTC
CASSVGSVGNEQFF
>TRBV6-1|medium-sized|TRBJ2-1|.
TGTGCCAGCAGTGACCAGCCGATTGGTTACGAGCAGTTCTTC
CASSDQPIGYEQFF
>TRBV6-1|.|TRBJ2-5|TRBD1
TGTGCCAGCAGTACCCGGACAGGGGGTAAGCAGTACTTC
CASSTRTGGKQYF
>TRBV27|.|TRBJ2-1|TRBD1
TGTGCCAGCAGTAAGGGACAGGGAGACAATGAGCAGTTCTTC
CASSKGQGDNEQFF
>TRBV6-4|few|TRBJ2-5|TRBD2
TGTGCCAGCAGTGGGACTAGCGGGAGACTTATTAGGGATGAGCAGTACTTC
CASSGTSGRLIRDEQYF
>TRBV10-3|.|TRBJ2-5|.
TGTGCCATCTCAGGGGGGCGGGAGACCCAGTACTTC
CAISGGRETQYF
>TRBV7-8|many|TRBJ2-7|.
TGTGCCAGCAGCTTACAGAGCCGCTCCTACGAGCAGTACTTC
CASSLQSRSYEQYF
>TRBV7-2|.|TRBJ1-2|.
TGTGCCAGCAGCTTAGCAGGGCCACTAAACTATGGCTACACCTTC
CASSLAGPLNYGYTF
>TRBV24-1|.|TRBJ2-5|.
TGTGCCACCAGTGATTTGCGGCAGTCTCAAGAGACCCAGTACTTC
CATSDLRQSQETQYF
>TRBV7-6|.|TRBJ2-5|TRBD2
TGTGCCAGCAGCTTAGAACTAGCGGGTAGCCAAGAGACCCAGTACTTC
CASSLELAGSQETQYF
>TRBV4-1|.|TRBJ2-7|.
TGCGCCAGCAGCCAAGGTGGTGGGAGCTCCTACGAGCAGTACTTC
CASSQGGGSSYEQYF
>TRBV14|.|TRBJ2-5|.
TGTGCCAGCAGCCAAGATCATAGGGAGACCCAGTACTTC
CASSQDHRETQYF
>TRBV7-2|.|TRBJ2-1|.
TGTGCCAGCAGCTTACAAGCGGGCGCCAATGAGCAGTTCTTC
CASSLQAGANEQFF
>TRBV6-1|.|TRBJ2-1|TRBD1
TGTGCCAGCAGTAGCAGACAGGGCTCCTACAATGAGCAGTTCTTC
CASSSRQGSYNEQFF
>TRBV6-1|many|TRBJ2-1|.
TGTGCCAGCAGTTCCCGTAGGGGGGAGGACTCCTACGAGCAGTTCTTC
CASSSRRGEDSYEQFF
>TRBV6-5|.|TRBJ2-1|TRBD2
TGTGCCAGCAACCTCGGGACTAGCGGATACAATGAGCAGTTCTTC
CASNLGTSGYNEQFF
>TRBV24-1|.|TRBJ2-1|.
TGTGCCACCAGTGAGCCCCAGCGTAGAGTAACCTACGAGCAGTTCTTC
CATSEPQRRVTYEQFF
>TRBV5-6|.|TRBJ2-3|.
TGTGCCAGCAGCCTCCGCGGAAGAGGCACAGATACGCAGTATTTT
CASSLRGRGTDTQYF
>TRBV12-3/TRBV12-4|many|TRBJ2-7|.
TGTGCCAGCAGTTTTATCCTACAAGAGCAGTACTTC
CASSFILQEQYF
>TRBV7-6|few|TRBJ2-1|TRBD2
TGTGCCAGCAGCTTCGAGGATTGGGGGGGACGGGAGACCCAGTTCTTC
CASSFEDWGGRETQFF
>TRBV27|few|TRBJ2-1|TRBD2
TGTGCCAGCAGACCACTAGCGGTCTCCTACAATGAGCAGTTCTTC
CASRPLAVSYNEQFF
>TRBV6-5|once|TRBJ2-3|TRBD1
TGTGCCAGCAGTTACGGAACAGGGGAGGATACGCAGTATTTT
CASSYGTGEDTQYF
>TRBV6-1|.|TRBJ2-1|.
TGTGCCACAGCCTGGGGGAGAAGCCCCTACGAGCAGTTCTTC
CATAWGRSPYEQFF
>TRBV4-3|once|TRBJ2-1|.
TGCGCCAGCAGCAAAGAAGCCCATACCTACAATGAGCAGTTCTTC
CASSKEAHTYNEQFF
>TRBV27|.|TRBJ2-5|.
TGTGCCAGCAGTTCGACACCGCTTAGCTCCTACAATGAGCAGTACTTC
CASSSTPLSSYNEQYF
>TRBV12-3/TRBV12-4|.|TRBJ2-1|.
TGTGCCAGCAATTTAGCTGGGGAGACCCAGTGCTTC
CASNLAGETQCF
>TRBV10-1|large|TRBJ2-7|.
TGCGCCAGCAGTGAGGGACACTCCTACGAGCAGTACTTC
CASSEGHSYEQYF
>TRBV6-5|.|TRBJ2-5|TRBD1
TGTGCCAGCAGTCAACTGGGGACAGGCGATGAGACCCAGTACTTC
CASSQLGTGDETQYF